One and the same sample provided the 18 T cell receptor beta chains below, sequenced in a study of blood T cell repertoires in COVID-19. Some clones are missing from TCRdb's copy, which holds only in-frame ones; the method was immunoSEQ multiplex PCR. The sample includes about 130,000 clones, around 88% of them seen just once. Sequencing was done on a sample of peripheral blood. Receptors were obtained from a man aged 60 to 75 with COVID-19, enrolled during active disease.

The V and J genes are TRBV3-1 (or the pseudogene TRBV3-2) and TRBJ2-3, with TRBD1 as a possible D gene (6 bases). Germline V CDR1 and CDR2: LGHDT, YNNKEL (reference sequence). The CDR3 runs to 15 residues. The V end was cut by 1 base, the J end by 6 bases, with 14 bases between. CDR3 amino acids: CASSQVAGAADTQYF. The CDR3 DNA reads as TGTGCCAGCAGCCAAGTGGCAGGGGCAGCGGATACGCAGTATTTT.

J is TRBJ2-7 and V is TRBV27; 9 bases are a match to TRBD1. Germline V gene sequence: CDR1 MNHEY, CDR2 SMNVEV (reference sequence). The length of the CDR3 is 14 residues. V shed 5 bases and J 9 bases; nucleotides not matched to a gene: 11. The CDR3 sequence is CASSLGTGGSGQYF. For the CDR3, the DNA is TGTGCCAGCAGTCTAGGCACAGGGGGCTCAGGGCAGTACTTC.

CDR3 amino acids: CATRGDSNEKLFF. CDR3 nucleotide sequence: TGTGCCACCCGCGGGGATTCTAATGAAAAACTGTTTTTT. This rearrangement joins TRBV27 to TRBJ1-4; D is undetermined. The V and J ends lost 10 bases and 3 bases respectively, with 12 bases between them. Germline V gene sequence: CDR1 MNHEY, CDR2 SMNVEV (reference sequence). This CDR3 comprises 13 residues. The full variable domain, with the rest looked up from reference TRBV27 and TRBJ1-4, is EAQVTQNPRYLITVTGKKLTVTCSQNMNHEYMSWYRQDPGLGLRQIYYSMNVEVTDKGDVPEGYKVSRKEKRNFPLILESPSPNQTSLYFCATRGDSNEKLFFGSGTQLSVL.

The chain is built from TRBV10-3 and TRBJ2-7; a possible D gene is TRBD1 (6 bases). CDR1 and CDR2 (germline): ENHRY, SYGVKD. The CDR3 length is 14 residues. The V gene lost 3 bases and the J gene lost 0 bases, with 9 bases spanning the gap. The CDR3 sequence is CAISDRGHSYEQYF. CDR3 nucleotides: TGTGCCATCAGTGACAGGGGCCACTCCTACGAGCAGTACTTC.

CDR3 nucleotides: TGTGCCAGCAGCTTCACCACAGCCTTCTCTGGAAACACCATATATTTT. Residues: CASSFTTAFSGNTIYF. The chain combines TRBV7-2 with TRBJ1-3; D gene ambiguous. CDR3 length equals 16 residues. In germline, CDR1 is SGHTA, CDR2 FQGNSA. V lost 3 bases to trimming and J lost 0 bases, with 12 bases between them.

This clone was found a few times. The rearrangement uses TRBV25-1 and TRBJ1-2, with 7 bases fitting TRBD1. J was trimmed by 0 bases and V by 7 bases; bases with no gene match: 5. Germline assignment: CDR1 MGHDK and CDR2 SYGVNS. CDR3 size: 14 residues. CDR3 bases: TGTGCCAGCAAACGACAGGGTTCTAACTATGGCTACACCTTC. Translation gives CASKRQGSNYGYTF.

The chain employs TRBV2 and TRBJ2-1, with 9 bases that match TRBD1. Germline values: CDR1 SNHLY, CDR2 FYNNEI. CDR3 length: 16 residues. V was pared by 6 bases and J by 0 bases, with 6 bases of the junction left unmatched. CDR3 bases: TGTGCCAGCAGCGCCGACAGGGGGTACTCCTACAATGAGCAGTTCTTC. Its protein product is CASSADRGYSYNEQFF.

The J gene is TRBJ2-7, the V gene TRBV4-2, with D perhaps TRBD2 (6 bases). The CDR3 sequence is 16 residues long. Trimming took 2 bases from V and 1 from J, leaving 15 bases between them. Germline CDR1 and CDR2: LGHNA and YNFKEQ. The CDR3 DNA follows: TGTGCCAGCAGCCAAACGCTAGCGTTCGGATCCTACGAGCAGTACTTC. Translation: CASSQTLAFGSYEQYF.

Here the CDR3 reads CASSPGGGNQPQHF. For the CDR3, the DNA is TGTGCCAGCAGCCCCGGGGGGGGCAATCAGCCCCAGCATTTT. The V and J genes are TRBV6-5 and TRBJ1-5; D perhaps matches TRBD1 (5 bases). Trimming left V 6 bases short and J 2 bases short, with 11 bases between. CDR1 is MNHEY and CDR2 is SVGAGI in the germline V gene. This CDR3 contains 14 residues.

The rearrangement uses TRBV5-8 and TRBJ2-3; a possible D gene is TRBD2 (7 bases). V dropped 4 bases and J dropped 2 bases, with 17 bases sitting between them. The germline V gene encodes CDR1 SGHTS and CDR2 YDEGEE. The CDR3 is 16 amino acids. The CDR3 loop is CASSKTGGGITDTQYF. The CDR3 nucleotides are TGTGCCAGCAGCAAGACGGGGGGCGGAATCACAGATACGCAGTATTTT.

The rearrangement links TRBV6-5 to TRBJ2-5; 10 bases align to TRBD1. With 6 bases clipped from V and 2 bases from J, the junction kept 6 bases outside the gene matches. This CDR3 region has 15 residues. Germline loops: CDR1 MNHEY, CDR2 SVGAGI. CDR3 loop: CASRDRDRGQETQYF. DNA for the CDR3: TGTGCCAGCAGGGACCGGGACAGGGGACAAGAGACCCAGTACTTC.

The chain is built from TRBV27 and TRBJ1-1; D uncertain. The germline gives CDR1 MNHEY, CDR2 SMNVEV (reference sequence). This CDR3 comprises 13 residues. The V end lost 8 bases, the J end lost 11 bases, and 21 bases lay between the germline ends. CDR3 coding DNA: TGTGCCAGCGCCCCTACGGGTTGGGCGGGGGCTTTCTTT. This encodes CASAPTGWAGAFF.

This chain links TRBV19 with TRBJ1-2; weak D call: TRBD1 (6 bases). The CDR3 has 15 amino acids. V lost 3 bases, J lost 0 bases, and 11 bases lay in between. Germline values: CDR1 LNHDA, CDR2 SQIVND (reference sequence). DNA for the CDR3: TGTGCCAGTAGTATTGAGGGGACATCTAACTATGGCTACACCTTC. Translated: CASSIEGTSNYGYTF.

This chain connects TRBV2 to TRBJ2-7; 10 bases match TRBD2. V lost 7 bases and J lost 4; bases outside the gene matches: 16. The germline CDR1 and CDR2 sequences are SNHLY and FYNNEI. The CDR3 loop spans 17 amino acids. The CDR3 nucleotides are TGTGCCAGCACCGGGCGTAGCGGGGGGCGTTCCTATTACGAGCAGTACTTC. It yields the protein CASTGRSGGRSYYEQYF.

The chain joins TRBV27 to TRBJ2-5; 8 nucleotides align to TRBD2. The trim removed 6 bases at V and 4 bases at J, leaving 7 bases unmatched. The CDR3 spans 14 residues. From germline, CDR1 is MNHEY and CDR2 SMNVEV (reference sequence). CDR3 bases: TGTGCCAGCAGACGGGAGGGGCGTGTAGAGACCCAGTACTTC. Translation: CASRREGRVETQYF.

V usage is TRBV7-2 and J usage is TRBJ2-6; unclear D gene. With 1 base removed from V and 5 bases from J, the gap between germline ends came to 6 bases. The CDR3 consists of 14 residues. The germline V gene encodes CDR1 SGHTA and CDR2 FQGNSA. DNA of the CDR3: TGTGCCAGCAGCTTAGAGAGTCGGGCCAACGTCCTGACTTTC. The encoded protein is CASSLESRANVLTF.

The sample holds one count of this clone. This chain joins TRBV6-5 and TRBJ2-5, with TRBD2 matching 7 bases. The CDR3 contains 16 residues. J lost 5 bases, V lost 4 bases, and 13 bases had no gene match. CDR1 is MNHEY, CDR2 SVGAGI, per germline. The CDR3 DNA reads TGTGCCAGCAGTTCACACAGGTTCGGGGGGTTGGAGACCCAGTACTTC. Translation: CASSSHRFGGLETQYF.

V is TRBV12-3 or TRBV12-4 and J is TRBJ2-3, with a possible D match to TRBD1 (6 bases). This CDR3 is built from 13 residues. The V end was cut by 1 base, the J end by 4 bases, with 6 bases between. The CDR3 loop is CASSLDRADTQYF. As DNA, the CDR3 is TGTGCCAGCAGTTTAGACAGGGCAGATACGCAGTATTTT.